The clone carrying this T cell receptor beta chain came up once. Its antigen is not known. V lost 4 bases to trimming and J lost 6 bases; unmatched junction nucleotides: 7. The CDR3 loop spans 16 amino acids. Germline assignment: CDR1 MDHEN and CDR2 SYDVKM. This record belongs to a study of OX40 agonist ivuxolimab in advanced cancers. On the study more broadly: Age averaged 60 years (range roughly 23 to 80), and more than 80% were male. Under the entry rules, prior anti-PD-1, anti-PD-L1 or anti-CTLA-4 therapy was allowed, and about 40% had some.

Study findings and constraints: Certain nonresponding patients likewise had low normalized T-cell clonal expansion. By week 6 at 0.1 to 3.0 mg/kg, blood CD4+ and CD8+ T cells had expanded clonally.

Data came from immunoSEQ multiplex PCR; TCRdb stores just in-frame clones and leaves some out. The sample shows about 31,000 clones, about 93% of them seen only once. The genes are TRBV28 and TRBJ2-2; 11 bases align to TRBD2. Sequencing was performed on CD4+ or CD8+ T cells sorted from blood, taken in a trial of the OX40 agonist ivuxolimab. This clonotype was sampled from an adult with an advanced solid tumor such as melanoma, head and neck, liver or kidney cancer. The CDR3 bases are TGTGCCAGCAGTTGGGTAGCGGGGGGGCCTGCCGGGGAGCTGTTTTTT. Translated: CASSWVAGGPAGELFF.